The present T cell receptor (beta chain) was sequenced within a study of blood T cell repertoires in COVID-19. Sequenced by immunoSEQ multiplex PCR; TCRdb stores in-frame clones only, minus some. The table records hundreds of thousands of clones, about 88% of them present only once. The trim removed 5 bases at V and 2 bases at J, leaving 7 bases unmatched. The CDR3 has 15 residues. The germline gives CDR1 SGHVS, CDR2 FQNEAQ. The sample comprised peripheral blood. The chain recombines TRBV7-8 with TRBJ1-1, with 8 bases lining up with TRBD1. The receptor's source is a man in his fifties or sixties with acute or convalescent COVID-19. CDR3 nucleotides: TGTGCCAGCAGCACTAACAGGGGGTCCAACACTGAAGCTTTCTTT. Protein product: CASSTNRGSNTEAFF.